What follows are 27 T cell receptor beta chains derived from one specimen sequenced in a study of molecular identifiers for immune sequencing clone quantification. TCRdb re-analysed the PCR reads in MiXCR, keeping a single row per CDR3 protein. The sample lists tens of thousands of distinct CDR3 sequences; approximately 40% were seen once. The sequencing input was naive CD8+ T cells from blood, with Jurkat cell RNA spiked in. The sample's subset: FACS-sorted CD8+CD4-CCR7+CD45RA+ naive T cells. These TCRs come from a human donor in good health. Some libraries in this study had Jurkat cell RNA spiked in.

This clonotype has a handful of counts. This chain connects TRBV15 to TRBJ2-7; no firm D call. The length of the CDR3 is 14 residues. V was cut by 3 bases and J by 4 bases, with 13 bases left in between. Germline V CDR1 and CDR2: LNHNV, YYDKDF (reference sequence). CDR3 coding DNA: TGTGCCACCAGCAGCTCCGAGGCGATTTACGAGCAGTACTTC. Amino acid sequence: CATSSSEAIYEQYF.

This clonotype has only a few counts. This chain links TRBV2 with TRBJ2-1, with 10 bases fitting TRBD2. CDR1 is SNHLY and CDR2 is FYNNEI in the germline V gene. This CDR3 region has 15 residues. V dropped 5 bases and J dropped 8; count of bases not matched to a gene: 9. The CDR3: CASSLASGSFYEQFF. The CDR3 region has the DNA TGTGCCAGCAGTTTGGCTAGCGGGAGTTTCTATGAGCAGTTCTTC.

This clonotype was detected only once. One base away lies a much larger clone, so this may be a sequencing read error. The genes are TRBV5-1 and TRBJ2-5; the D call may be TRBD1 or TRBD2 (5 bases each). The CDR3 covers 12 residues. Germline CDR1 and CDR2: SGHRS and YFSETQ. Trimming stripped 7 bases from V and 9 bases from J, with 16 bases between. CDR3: CASAGDAEPQYF. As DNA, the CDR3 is TGCGCCAGCGCCGGGGACGCGGAGCCCCAGTACTTC.

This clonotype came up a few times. The CDR3 protein is CASTPQSSGDTQYF. In DNA, the CDR3 is TGTGCCAGCACCCCCCAGTCCTCGGGAGATACGCAGTATTTT. The chain recombines TRBV11-2 with TRBJ2-3, with D unclear. The germline V gene has CDR1 SGHAT and CDR2 FQNNGV. V was trimmed by 7 bases and J by 5 bases, leaving 16 bases between them. The CDR3 has 14 residues.

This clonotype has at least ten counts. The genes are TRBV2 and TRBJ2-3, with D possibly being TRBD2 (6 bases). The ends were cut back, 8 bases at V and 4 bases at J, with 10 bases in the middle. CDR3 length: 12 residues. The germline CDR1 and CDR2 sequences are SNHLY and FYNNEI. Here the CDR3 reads CASGRRADTQYF. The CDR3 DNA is TGTGCCAGCGGGAGGAGAGCAGATACGCAGTATTTT.

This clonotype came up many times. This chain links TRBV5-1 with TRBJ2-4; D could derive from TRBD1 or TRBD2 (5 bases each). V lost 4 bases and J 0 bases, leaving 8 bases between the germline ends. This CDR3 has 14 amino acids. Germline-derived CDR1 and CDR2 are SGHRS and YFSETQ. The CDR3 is CASSLGTAKNIQYF. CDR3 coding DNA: TGCGCCAGCAGCCTGGGGACAGCCAAAAACATTCAGTACTTC.

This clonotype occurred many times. For the CDR3, the DNA is TGTGCCGTCTGGTCCCCTGACGCAGATACGCAGTATTTT. Amino acids: CAVWSPDADTQYF. The genes are TRBV2 and TRBJ2-3, with no clear D. The CDR3 has 13 residues. Germline CDR1 SNHLY, CDR2 FYNNEI. V was pared by 11 bases and J by 4 bases, with 16 bases between.

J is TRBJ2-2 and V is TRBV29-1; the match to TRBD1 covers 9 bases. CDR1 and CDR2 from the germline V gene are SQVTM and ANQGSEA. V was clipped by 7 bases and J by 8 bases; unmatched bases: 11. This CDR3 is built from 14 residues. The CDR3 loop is CSGGQGMYEGELFF. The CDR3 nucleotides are TGCAGCGGGGGACAGGGAATGTATGAGGGGGAGCTGTTTTTT.

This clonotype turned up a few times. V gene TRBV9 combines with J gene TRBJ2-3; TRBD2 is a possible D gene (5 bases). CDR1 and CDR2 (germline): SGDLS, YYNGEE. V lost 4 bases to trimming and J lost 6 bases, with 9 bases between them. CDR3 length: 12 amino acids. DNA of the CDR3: TGTGCCAGCAGCTATAGCGCCGATACGCAGTATTTT. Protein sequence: CASSYSADTQYF.

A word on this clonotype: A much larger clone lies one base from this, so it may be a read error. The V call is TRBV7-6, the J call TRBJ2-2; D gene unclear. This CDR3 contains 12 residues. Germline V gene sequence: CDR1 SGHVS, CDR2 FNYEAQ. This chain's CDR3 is CAGSLSTGELFF. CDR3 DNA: TGTGCCGGCAGCTTGAGCACCGGGGAGCTGTTTTTT. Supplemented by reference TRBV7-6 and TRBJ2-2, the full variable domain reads GAGVSQSPRYKVTKRGQDVALRCDPISGHVSLYWYRQALGQGPEFLTYFNYEAQQDKSGLPNDRFSAERPEGSISTLTIQRTEQRDSAMYRCAGSLSTGELFFGEGSRLTVL.

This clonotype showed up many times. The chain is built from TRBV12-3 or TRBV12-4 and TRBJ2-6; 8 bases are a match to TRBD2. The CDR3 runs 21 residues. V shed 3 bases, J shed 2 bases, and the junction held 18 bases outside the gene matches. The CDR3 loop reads CASSFGLSGAPIRTGANVLTF. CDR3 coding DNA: TGTGCCAGCAGTTTTGGCCTTAGCGGGGCGCCTATCAGAACTGGGGCCAACGTCCTGACTTTC.

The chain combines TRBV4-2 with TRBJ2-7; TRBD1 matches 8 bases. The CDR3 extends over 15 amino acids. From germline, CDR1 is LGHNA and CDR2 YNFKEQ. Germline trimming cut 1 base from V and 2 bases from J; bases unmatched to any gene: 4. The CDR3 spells CASSQADRGPYEQYF. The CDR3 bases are TGTGCCAGCAGCCAAGCTGACAGGGGACCCTACGAGCAGTACTTC.

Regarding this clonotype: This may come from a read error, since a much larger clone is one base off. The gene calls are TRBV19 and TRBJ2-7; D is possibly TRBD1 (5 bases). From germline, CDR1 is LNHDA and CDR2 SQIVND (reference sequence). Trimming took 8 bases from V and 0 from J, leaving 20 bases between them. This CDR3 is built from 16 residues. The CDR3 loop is CASGPTGANFSYEQYF. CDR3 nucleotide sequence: TGTGCCAGTGGTCCTACTGGGGCCAACTTCTCCTACGAGCAGTACTTC. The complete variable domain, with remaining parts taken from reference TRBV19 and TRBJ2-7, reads DGGITQSPKYLFRKEGQNVTLSCEQNLNHDAMYWYRQDPGQGLRLIYYSQIVNDFQKGDIAEGYSVSREKKESFPLTVTSAQKNPTAFYLCASGPTGANFSYEQYFGPGTRLTVT.

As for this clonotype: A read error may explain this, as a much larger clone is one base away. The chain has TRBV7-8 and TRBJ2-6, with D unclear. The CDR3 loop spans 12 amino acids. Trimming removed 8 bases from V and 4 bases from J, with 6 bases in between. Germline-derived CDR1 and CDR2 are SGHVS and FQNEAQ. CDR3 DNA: TGTGCCAGCTACGAGGGGGCCAACGTCCTGACTTTC. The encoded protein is CASYEGANVLTF.

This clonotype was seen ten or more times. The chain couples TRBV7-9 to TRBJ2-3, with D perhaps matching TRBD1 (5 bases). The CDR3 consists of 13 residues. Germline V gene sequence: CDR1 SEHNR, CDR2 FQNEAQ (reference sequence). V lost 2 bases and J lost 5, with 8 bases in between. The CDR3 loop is CASSLRGQDTQYF. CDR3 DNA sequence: TGTGCCAGCAGCTTAAGGGGTCAAGATACGCAGTATTTT.

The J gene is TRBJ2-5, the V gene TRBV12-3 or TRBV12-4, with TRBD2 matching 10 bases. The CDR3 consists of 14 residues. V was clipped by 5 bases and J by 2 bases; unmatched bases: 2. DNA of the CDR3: TGTGCCAGCAGTCCGACTAGCGGGCAAGAGACCCAGTACTTC. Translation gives CASSPTSGQETQYF.

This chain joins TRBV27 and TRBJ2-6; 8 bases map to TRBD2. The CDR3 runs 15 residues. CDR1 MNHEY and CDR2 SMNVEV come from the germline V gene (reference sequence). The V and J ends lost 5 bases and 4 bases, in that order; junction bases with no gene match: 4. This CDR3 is CASSPASGGANVLTF. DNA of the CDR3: TGTGCCAGCAGTCCTGCTAGCGGGGGGGCCAACGTCCTGACTTTC.

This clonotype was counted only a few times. As DNA, the CDR3 is TGTGCCAGCAGCGTAGCCGTTCTAGAGACCCAGTACTTC. Encoded protein: CASSVAVLETQYF. The J gene is TRBJ2-5, the V gene TRBV27; D gene uncertain. This CDR3 comprises 13 residues. Germline V gene sequence: CDR1 MNHEY, CDR2 SMNVEV (reference sequence). Between the trimmed V and J ends, which lost 6 bases and 4 bases, there was a span of 12 bases.

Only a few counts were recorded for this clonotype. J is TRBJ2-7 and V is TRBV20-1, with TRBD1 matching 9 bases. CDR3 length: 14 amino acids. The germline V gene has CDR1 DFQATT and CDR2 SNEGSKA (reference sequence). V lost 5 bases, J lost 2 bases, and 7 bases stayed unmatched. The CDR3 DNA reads TGCAGTGCTCCGCCCGGGACAGGGCCCTACGAGCAGTACTTC. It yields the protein CSAPPGTGPYEQYF.

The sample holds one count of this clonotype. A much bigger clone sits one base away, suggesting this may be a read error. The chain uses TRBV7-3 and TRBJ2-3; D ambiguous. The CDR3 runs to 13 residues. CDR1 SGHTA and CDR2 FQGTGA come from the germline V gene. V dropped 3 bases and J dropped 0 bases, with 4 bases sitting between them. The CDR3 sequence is CASSFGSTDTQYF. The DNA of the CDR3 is TGTGCCAGCAGCTTCGGAAGCACAGATACGCAGTATTTT.

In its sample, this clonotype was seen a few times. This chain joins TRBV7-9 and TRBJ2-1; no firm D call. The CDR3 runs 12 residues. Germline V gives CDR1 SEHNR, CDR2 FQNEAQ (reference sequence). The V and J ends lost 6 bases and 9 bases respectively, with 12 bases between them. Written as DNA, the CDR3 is TGTGCCAGCAGTATCGGAACTGTTGAGCAGTTCTTC. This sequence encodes CASSIGTVEQFF.

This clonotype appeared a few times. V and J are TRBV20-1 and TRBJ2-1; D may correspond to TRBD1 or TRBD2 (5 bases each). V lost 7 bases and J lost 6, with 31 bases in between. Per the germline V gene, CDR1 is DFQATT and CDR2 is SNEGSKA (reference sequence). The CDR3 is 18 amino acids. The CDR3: CSVLEPETGTPSGNEQFF. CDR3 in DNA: TGCAGTGTTCTAGAACCCGAGACCGGGACCCCCAGCGGCAATGAGCAGTTCTTC.

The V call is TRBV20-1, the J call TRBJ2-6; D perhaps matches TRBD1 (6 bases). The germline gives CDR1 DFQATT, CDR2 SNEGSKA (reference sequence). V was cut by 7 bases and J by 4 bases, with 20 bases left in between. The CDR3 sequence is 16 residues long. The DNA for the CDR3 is TGCAGTGTTTTCGGACAGTGGGCGCCCGGGGCCAACGTCCTGACTTTC. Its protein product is CSVFGQWAPGANVLTF.

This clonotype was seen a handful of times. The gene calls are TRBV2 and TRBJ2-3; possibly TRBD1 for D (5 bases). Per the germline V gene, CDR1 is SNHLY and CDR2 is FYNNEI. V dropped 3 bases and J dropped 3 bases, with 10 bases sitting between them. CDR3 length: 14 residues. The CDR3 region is CASSDAGWTDTQYF. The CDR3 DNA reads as TGTGCCAGCAGTGATGCAGGGTGGACAGATACGCAGTATTTT.

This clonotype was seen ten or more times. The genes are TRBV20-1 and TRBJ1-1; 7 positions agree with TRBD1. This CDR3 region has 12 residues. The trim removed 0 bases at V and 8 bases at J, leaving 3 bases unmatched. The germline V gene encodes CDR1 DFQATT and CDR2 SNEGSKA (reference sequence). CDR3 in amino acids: CSARDGDSEAFF. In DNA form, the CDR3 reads TGCAGTGCTAGAGATGGGGACAGCGAAGCTTTCTTT.

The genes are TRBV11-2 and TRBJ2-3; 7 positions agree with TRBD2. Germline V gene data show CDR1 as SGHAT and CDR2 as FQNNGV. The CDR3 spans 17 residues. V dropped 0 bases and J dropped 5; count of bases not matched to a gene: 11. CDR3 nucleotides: TGTGCCAGCAGCTTAGATCCGTCCCCGTGGGGGGGAGATACGCAGTATTTT. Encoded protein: CASSLDPSPWGGDTQYF.

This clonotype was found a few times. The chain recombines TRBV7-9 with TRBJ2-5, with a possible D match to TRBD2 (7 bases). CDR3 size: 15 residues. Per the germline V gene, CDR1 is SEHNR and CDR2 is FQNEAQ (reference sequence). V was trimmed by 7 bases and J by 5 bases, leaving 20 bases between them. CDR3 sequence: CASNEGGLQGETQYF. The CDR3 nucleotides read TGTGCCAGCAACGAGGGAGGGCTTCAGGGGGAGACCCAGTACTTC.